What follows are 16 T cell receptor beta chains derived from one specimen sequenced in a study of control samples from healthy donors and cancer patients. Assay: immunoSEQ multiplex PCR; the TCRdb copy retains only in-frame clones and omits some. The sample holds 80,000 to 100,000 clones, around nine tenths seen once. Sequenced sample: blood. These TCRs come from a human donor in good health. The donor label of this sample is uncertain.

This rearrangement joins TRBV2 to TRBJ1-2; D gene uncertain. The CDR3 has 13 amino acids. V dropped 2 bases and J dropped 2 bases, with 6 bases sitting between them. Germline V lookup: CDR1 SNHLY, CDR2 FYNNEI. CDR3 sequence: CASSERRNYGYTF. In DNA, the CDR3 is TGTGCCAGCAGTGAAAGACGGAACTATGGCTACACCTTC.

This sequence joins TRBV19 and TRBJ1-6; perhaps TRBD1 as D (5 bases). V was clipped by 6 bases and J by 2 bases, with 5 bases between them. The CDR3 totals 13 residues. From germline, CDR1 is LNHDA and CDR2 SQIVND (reference sequence). CDR3 nucleotide sequence: TGTGCCAGTAGGGACACCTATAATTCACCCCTCCACTTT. Amino acid sequence: CASRDTYNSPLHF. Looking up the rest from reference TRBV19 and TRBJ1-6 gives the full variable domain: DGGITQSPKYLFRKEGQNVTLSCEQNLNHDAMYWYRQDPGQGLRLIYYSQIVNDFQKGDIAEGYSVSREKKESFPLTVTSAQKNPTAFYLCASRDTYNSPLHFGNGTRLTVT.

This chain uses TRBV18 with TRBJ2-3, with D perhaps being TRBD1 or TRBD2 (5 bases each). Trimming took 0 bases from V and 4 from J, leaving 14 bases between them. CDR1 and CDR2 from the germline V gene are KGHSH and LQKENI. The CDR3 runs to 16 residues. The CDR3 protein is CASSPPEGDGSDTQYF. CDR3 sequence (DNA): TGTGCCAGCTCACCACCAGAAGGGGACGGGTCAGATACGCAGTATTTT.

V and J are TRBV9 and TRBJ2-2; TRBD2 might be the D (5 bases). CDR3 length: 15 amino acids. CDR1 and CDR2 from the germline V gene are SGDLS and YYNGEE. V was clipped by 0 bases and J by 4 bases, with 10 bases between them. CDR3 DNA: TGTGCCAGCAGCGTAGATCCGGGGAGCACCGGGGAGCTGTTTTTT. Translation: CASSVDPGSTGELFF.

The chain is built from TRBV7-9 and TRBJ1-2; the D gene is possibly TRBD1 (5 bases). V lost 2 bases and J 4 bases, leaving 20 bases between the germline ends. There are 17 residues in the CDR3. Germline-derived CDR1 and CDR2 are SEHNR and FQNEAQ (reference sequence). CDR3 sequence reads: CASSLFSPTGTTYGYTF. DNA for the CDR3: TGTGCCAGCAGCTTATTCTCTCCGACCGGGACCACCTATGGCTACACCTTC.

The chain joins TRBV27 to TRBJ1-5; TRBD1 agrees at 7 bases. Germline-derived CDR1 and CDR2 are MNHEY and SMNVEV (reference sequence). The V and J ends lost 5 bases and 0 bases, in that order; junction bases with no gene match: 7. This CDR3 spans 16 amino acids. The CDR3, as DNA: TGTGCCAGCAGTCGCGAGGGACAGAATAGCAATCAGCCCCAGCATTTT. Encoded protein: CASSREGQNSNQPQHF.

V and J are TRBV3-1 (or the pseudogene TRBV3-2) and TRBJ1-4; 10 positions match TRBD1. The CDR3 has 13 residues. Unmatched junction bases numbered 5, after V lost 3 bases and J lost 13 bases. Germline loops: CDR1 LGHDT, CDR2 YNNKEL (reference sequence). The CDR3 nucleotides read TGTGCCAGCAGCCAGAGGACAGGGGGAGGACTGTTTTTT. As protein: CASSQRTGGGLFF.

The rearrangement joins TRBV21-1 to TRBJ2-7. TRBV21-1 is a pseudogene locus. This CDR3 region has 14 residues. The CDR3 sequence: CASSKDHGTYEQYF. The CDR3 coding sequence is TGTGCCAGCAGCAAAGATCATGGGACCTACGAGCAGTACTTC.

The chain has TRBV7-8 and TRBJ2-5; perhaps TRBD1 as D (5 bases). The germline V and J ends were trimmed by 1 base and 4 bases, with 7 bases remaining between them. This CDR3 comprises 13 residues. The germline V gene has CDR1 SGHVS and CDR2 FQNEAQ. CDR3 sequence: CASSLGGRETQYF. For the CDR3, the DNA is TGTGCCAGCAGCTTAGGGGGCCGAGAGACCCAGTACTTC.

J is TRBJ2-5 and V is TRBV18; D is uncertain. Germline CDR1 KGHSH, CDR2 LQKENI. Trimming cost V 3 bases and J 7 bases, with 12 bases left between them. The CDR3 covers 13 residues. CDR3 residues: CASSPMQDGTQYF. For the CDR3, the DNA is TGTGCCAGCTCACCTATGCAAGATGGGACCCAGTACTTC. Combining the CDR3 with reference TRBV18 and TRBJ2-5 gives the whole variable domain NAGVMQNPRHLVRRRGQEARLRCSPMKGHSHVYWYRQLPEEGLKFMVYLQKENIIDESGMPKERFSAEFPKEGPSILRIQQVVRGDSAAYFCASSPMQDGTQYFGPGTRLLVL.

V usage is TRBV7-2 and J usage is TRBJ1-5; D perhaps matches TRBD1 (5 bases). CDR1 SGHTA and CDR2 FQGNSA come from the germline V gene. This CDR3 spans 15 amino acids. Trimming pared 5 bases from V and 2 bases from J, leaving 13 bases between. Here the CDR3 reads CASSHRGGGNQPQHF. The CDR3 DNA reads TGTGCCAGCAGCCACCGAGGAGGGGGCAATCAGCCCCAGCATTTT. The entire variable domain, with the rest obtained from reference TRBV7-2 and TRBJ1-5, is as follows: GAGVSQSPSNKVTEKGKDVELRCDPISGHTALYWYRQSLGQGLEFLIYFQGNSAPDKSGLPSDRFSAERTGGSVSTLTIQRTQQEDSAVYLCASSHRGGGNQPQHFGDGTRLSIL.

V usage is TRBV5-6 and J usage is TRBJ2-7, with 9 nucleotides matching TRBD1. In germline, CDR1 is SGHDT, CDR2 YYEEEE. The CDR3 is 17 amino acids. Trimming took 5 bases from V and 0 from J; bases not matched to a gene: 12. The CDR3 nucleotides are TGTGCCAGCAGACCGGGACAGGGCCCTTACAACTCCTACGAGCAGTACTTC. Translation: CASRPGQGPYNSYEQYF.

This clone occurred a few times. The chain has TRBV5-6 and TRBJ1-5, with 7 bases that match TRBD1. From germline, CDR1 is SGHDT and CDR2 YYEEEE. This CDR3 has 14 residues. With 3 bases clipped from V and 7 bases from J, the junction kept 7 bases outside the gene matches. The CDR3 protein is CASSSGTVGQPQHF. The CDR3 region has the DNA TGTGCCAGCAGCTCCGGGACAGTCGGGCAGCCCCAGCATTTT.

The chain links TRBV9 to TRBJ1-3; 7 bases agree with TRBD1. V shed 0 bases and J 0 bases; nucleotides not matched to a gene: 18. The CDR3 has 21 residues. CDR1 SGDLS and CDR2 YYNGEE come from the germline V gene. CDR3 nucleotide sequence: TGTGCCAGCAGCGTAGGGGGGCAGTACCAGAGCAGGGGGACCTCTGGAAACACCATATATTTT. Its translation is CASSVGGQYQSRGTSGNTIYF. The complete variable domain, with remaining parts taken from reference TRBV9 and TRBJ1-3, reads DSGVTQTPKHLITATGQRVTLRCSPRSGDLSVYWYQQSLDQGLQFLIQYYNGEERAKGNILERFSAQQFPDLHSELNLSSLELGDSALYFCASSVGGQYQSRGTSGNTIYFGEGSWLTVV.

CDR3 in amino acids: CASSGGINTGELFF. Written as DNA, the CDR3 is TGTGCCAGCAGCGGGGGGATCAACACCGGGGAGCTGTTTTTT. The gene calls are TRBV7-9 and TRBJ2-2; possibly TRBD2 for D (6 bases). V lost 5 bases to trimming and J lost 2 bases, with 9 bases between them. This CDR3 spans 14 amino acids. CDR1 is SEHNR, CDR2 FQNEAQ, per germline (reference sequence).

In its sample, this clone was seen once. The J gene is TRBJ2-7, the V gene TRBV18; 11 nucleotides line up with TRBD1. The CDR3 totals 14 residues. Germline V lookup: CDR1 KGHSH, CDR2 LQKENI. The junction had 8 bases not matched to a gene; V was cut back by 6 bases and J by 7 bases. The CDR3, as DNA: TGTGCCAGCTCTCCAGGACAGGGGGCTATTGAGCAGTACTTC. This codes for CASSPGQGAIEQYF. The variable domain in full, completed from reference TRBV18 and TRBJ2-7, reads NAGVMQNPRHLVRRRGQEARLRCSPMKGHSHVYWYRQLPEEGLKFMVYLQKENIIDESGMPKERFSAEFPKEGPSILRIQQVVRGDSAAYFCASSPGQGAIEQYFGPGTRLTVT.